Listed below are T cell receptor beta chains from one sample, sequenced in a study of long-term antiretroviral therapy in people with HIV. Profiling relied on immunoSEQ multiplex PCR, and the TCRdb table lists in-frame clones only, not all of them. The repertoire consists of about 18,000 clones, with nearly 80% occurring once and the leading ten covering about an eighth. This material consisted of unsorted PBMCs, taken 0.3 years after starting antiretroviral therapy. The receptor source for this set is a woman aged 50 to 60 with HIV. Each CDR3 is given with its conserved first and last residue. The D gene is left open where the match is weak. The size entry is marked missing in some rows and otherwise reads once, few, many or a size class.

cdr3_aa | cdr3_nt | j_call | v_call | d_call | clone_size
CASSLVRQGTEQFF | TGTGCCAGCAGCTTAGTTCGCCAGGGTACTGAGCAGTTCTTC | TRBJ2-1 | TRBV7-9 | - | -
CASSLGAGATSGANVLTF | TGTGCCAGCAGCTTAGGGGCGGGGGCCACCTCTGGGGCCAACGTCCTGACTTTC | TRBJ2-6 | TRBV7-8 | - | -
CASSLEGLNTEAFF | TGTGCCAGCAGCTTAGAGGGCCTGAACACTGAAGCTTTCTTT | TRBJ1-1 | TRBV7-9 | - | -
CASSLAASGGVTDTQYF | TGTGCCAGCAGCTTGGCGGCTAGCGGGGGGGTCACAGATACGCAGTATTTT | TRBJ2-3 | TRBV5-6 | TRBD2 | -
CASSLTGGAYNEQFF | TGCGCCAGCAGCTTGACAGGGGGGGCCTACAATGAGCAGTTCTTC | TRBJ2-1 | TRBV10-2 | TRBD1 | -
CSVEVRGTEAFF | TGCAGCGTTGAAGTCAGAGGGACTGAAGCTTTCTTT | TRBJ1-1 | TRBV29-1 | - | -
CASSQAGQGWETQYF | TGCGCCAGCAGCCAAGCTGGACAGGGTTGGGAGACCCAGTACTTC | TRBJ2-5 | TRBV4-1 | TRBD1 | once
CASGLVPLAGGNTIYF | TGTGCTAGTGGTTTGGTCCCCCTCGCCGGCGGAAACACCATATATTTT | TRBJ1-3 | TRBV12-5 | - | -
CASRLQDPTSEKLFF | TGTGCCAGCAGGTTACAGGACCCAACGAGTGAAAAACTGTTTTTT | TRBJ1-4 | TRBV2 | - | -
CSVFSGQPGKNTEAFF | TGCAGCGTTTTTTCGGGCCAGCCCGGTAAGAACACTGAAGCTTTCTTT | TRBJ1-1 | TRBV29-1 | - | -
CASSLDPRQPTYEQYF | TGTGCCAGCAGCTTAGACCCCAGGCAACCTACCTACGAGCAGTACTTC | TRBJ2-7 | TRBV7-9 | - | -
CASSLWGTSRETQYF | TGTGCCAGCAGTTTATGGGGGACTAGTCGGGAGACCCAGTACTTC | TRBJ2-5 | TRBV27 | TRBD2 | -
CASSFDFTGELFF | TGCGCCAGCAGTTTCGACTTCACCGGGGAGCTGTTTTTT | TRBJ2-2 | TRBV5-1 | - | -
CASSFRGRTGELFF | TGTGCCAGCAGTTTCAGGGGTCGAACCGGGGAGCTGTTTTTT | TRBJ2-2 | TRBV27 | - | -
CATSSTHRANQPQHF | TGTGCCACCAGCAGCACTCACAGAGCCAATCAGCCCCAGCATTTT | TRBJ1-5 | TRBV15 | - | -
CASSIAAGGVTEAFF | TGTGCCAGTAGTATAGCGGCAGGGGGTGTGACTGAAGCTTTCTTT | TRBJ1-1 | TRBV19 | TRBD1 | -
CASSLKTGGETQYF | TGTGCCAGCAGCTTGAAGACAGGAGGGGAGACCCAGTACTTC | TRBJ2-5 | TRBV11-2 | - | -
CSVAQGEYSEAFF | TGCAGCGTCGCACAGGGGGAGTATTCCGAAGCTTTCTTT | TRBJ1-1 | TRBV29-1 | TRBD1 | -
CASSLPLYRDGYTF | TGTGCCAGCAGCTTACCATTATACAGGGACGGCTACACCTTC | TRBJ1-2 | TRBV7-9 | - | few
CASSDIDVSTRPLHF | TGTGCCAGCAGTGATATCGACGTATCAACACGCCCCCTCCACTTT | TRBJ1-6 | TRBV2 | - | few
CASSLFSRQGEKLFF | TGCGCCAGCAGCTTGTTCTCTCGGCAAGGAGAAAAACTGTTTTTT | TRBJ1-4 | TRBV5-1 | - | once
CASSEMRLQGEPQHF | TGTGCCAGCAGTGAAATGAGACTCCAGGGGGAGCCCCAGCATTTT | TRBJ1-5 | TRBV6-1 | TRBD1 | -
CASKTPPSYNEQFF | TGTGCCAGCAAGACCCCACCCTCGTACAATGAGCAGTTCTTC | TRBJ2-1 | TRBV2 | - | few
CASSLGQYNEQFF | TGTGCCAGCAGCTTAGGACAGTACAATGAGCAGTTCTTC | TRBJ2-1 | TRBV7-3 | - | large
CASSPRDRVGIQYF | TGTGCCAGCAGCCCGCGGGACAGGGTAGGAATTCAGTACTTC | TRBJ2-4 | TRBV7-2 | TRBD1 | -
CASSLTDQNTEAFF | TGTGCCAGCTCACTGACAGACCAGAACACTGAAGCTTTCTTT | TRBJ1-1 | TRBV18 | - | -
CASSTYTGGDNSPLHF | TGTGCCAGCAGTACCTACACAGGGGGCGATAATTCACCCCTCCACTTT | TRBJ1-6 | TRBV28 | TRBD1 | -
CASSQDRVNQPQHF | TGCGCCAGCAGCCAAGACAGGGTTAATCAGCCCCAGCATTTT | TRBJ1-5 | TRBV4-1 | - | few
CASSLAQGRIYGYTF | TGTGCCAGCAGCTTAGCGCAGGGTCGCATCTATGGCTACACCTTC | TRBJ1-2 | TRBV7-9 | - | once
CASKSTREQFF | TGTGCCAGCAAATCTACGCGCGAGCAGTTCTTC | TRBJ2-1 | TRBV6-5 | - | once
CASSSLAGGIYGYTF | TGTGCCAGCAGTTCCCTCGCAGGGGGCATCTATGGCTACACCTTC | TRBJ1-2 | TRBV2 | TRBD1 | few
CASSLYTSGGQETQYF | TGTGCCAGCAGCTTATATACTAGCGGGGGTCAAGAGACCCAGTACTTC | TRBJ2-5 | TRBV7-2 | TRBD2 | -
CASSQVETGYYEKLFF | TGCGCCAGCAGCCAAGTCGAGACAGGGTACTATGAAAAACTGTTTTTT | TRBJ1-4 | TRBV4-1 | TRBD1 | once
CASSLSGVEQYF | TGTGCCAGCAGCTTATCAGGGGTCGAGCAGTACTTC | TRBJ2-7 | TRBV7-9 | - | -
CASCSGGAGTGELFF | TGTGCCAGTTGTAGCGGGGGGGCCGGAACCGGGGAGCTGTTTTTT | TRBJ2-2 | TRBV19 | TRBD2 | -
CASIRVTDTQYF | TGTGCCAGCATCAGGGTCACAGATACGCAGTATTTT | TRBJ2-3 | TRBV7-9 | - | -
CASSLGRALTQETQYF | TGTGCCAGCAGTCTAGGACGGGCCCTCACCCAAGAGACCCAGTACTTC | TRBJ2-5 | TRBV7-9 | - | -
CASRNTVLKNEKLFF | TGCGCCAGCAGGAATACGGTCCTCAAGAATGAAAAACTGTTTTTT | TRBJ1-4 | TRBV5-1 | - | few
CASSPGSREQYF | TGTGCCAGCTCACCAGGCTCTAGAGAGCAGTACTTC | TRBJ2-7 | TRBV18 | - | -
CASSLYATGVNSPLHF | TGTGCCAGCAGCTTATATGCGACAGGGGTTAATTCACCCCTCCACTTT | TRBJ1-6 | TRBV7-2 | TRBD1 | few
CASGGGTVSSYNEQFF | TGTGCTAGTGGCGGCGGGACCGTGAGCTCCTACAATGAGCAGTTCTTC | TRBJ2-1 | TRBV12-5 | - | -
CASSVLGANTEAFF | TGTGCCAGCAGTGTGTTAGGGGCGAACACTGAAGCTTTCTTT | TRBJ1-1 | TRBV2 | - | -
CASSVGPGRGEKLFF | TGTGCCAGCAGTGTTGGGCCAGGGAGGGGCGAAAAACTGTTTTTT | TRBJ1-4 | TRBV6-1 | - | -
CASSSRDRGLEAFF | TGTGCCAGCAGCTCTCGGGACAGGGGGCTTGAGGCTTTCTTT | TRBJ1-1 | TRBV7-2 | TRBD1 | -
CASTTGPGELFF | TGTGCCAGCACCACGGGACCCGGGGAGCTGTTTTTT | TRBJ2-2 | TRBV7-9 | - | -
CASSLSRGGATEAFF | TGTGCCAGCAGCTTAAGTCGGGGGGGCGCGACTGAAGCTTTCTTT | TRBJ1-1 | TRBV11-3 | - | -
CAWSVSLGNEQFF | TGTGCCTGGAGTGTAAGTCTGGGCAATGAGCAGTTCTTC | TRBJ2-1 | TRBV30 | - | -
CASTPLQGSYGYTF | TGCGCCAGCACCCCTTTACAGGGGAGCTATGGCTACACCTTC | TRBJ1-2 | TRBV5-1 | TRBD1 | -